The text below deals with one T cell receptor (beta chain). These data are taken from a study of blood T cell repertoires in COVID-19. Across the whole study: Donors in the United States, Italy and Spain gave samples during acute or convalescent COVID-19. PBMCs, B-cell-depleted T cells, or T cells provided the cDNA or gDNA that made up the material.

Authors' methods: Amplification from reference gene primers served as the basis for estimated nucleated cell counts. The repertoire was sequenced with immunoSEQ multiplex PCR; TCRdb's copy has only in-frame clones and lacks some. That table supplies the V and J calls and clone size; D and trimming were determined from the DNA. Of 95,000 to 150,000 clones in the sample, 78% were seen once. The CDR3 is 15 residues long. V gave up 2 bases and J gave up 3 bases; unmatched junction bases: 4. Per germline, CDR1 SGHTA and CDR2 FQGNSA. The receptor's source is a man between 65 and 80 years old with acute or convalescent COVID-19. What was sequenced was peripheral blood. The chain uses TRBV7-2 and TRBJ2-7, with 10 bases aligning to TRBD1. The CDR3 here is CASSLRTGGVYEQYF. Written as DNA, the CDR3 is TGTGCCAGCAGCTTAAGGACAGGGGGGGTCTACGAGCAGTACTTC. The complete variable domain, with remaining parts taken from reference TRBV7-2 and TRBJ2-7, reads GAGVSQSPSNKVTEKGKDVELRCDPISGHTALYWYRQSLGQGLEFLIYFQGNSAPDKSGLPSDRFSAERTGGSVSTLTIQRTQQEDSAVYLCASSLRTGGVYEQYFGPGTRLTVT.